Sequencing of this T cell receptor (beta chain) was carried out in a study of shared clonotypes between healthy human individuals. Original handling: Filtering differed, since immunoSEQ gave only junction sequences and no quality scores. This table comes from immunoSEQ multiplex PCR, and its TCRdb copy is limited to in-frame clones, with some not included. That table furnishes V, J and clone size, whereas the DNA furnished D and trimming. The sample records about 2 million clones, about 95% being singletons. Terminally differentiated effector memory CD45RA+ cells were left out of the naive CD8 fraction, which was CD45RO-negative and positively selected for CCR7. Study-level results: Compared with memory subsets, naive subsets generally had larger estimated richness. The sharing of 4.5% to 5% of naive CD4 clonotypes was seen across a handful of donors. Collection of samples was limited to blood; tissue repertoires likely differ.

Turning to this clone: Its antigen is currently unknown.

This CDR3 is built from 15 residues. Trimming pared 4 bases from V and 5 bases from J, leaving 17 bases between. Germline values: CDR1 SEHNR, CDR2 FQNEAQ (reference sequence). The chain is built from TRBV7-9 and TRBJ2-5; D is possibly TRBD2 (6 bases). Sample: naive CD8+ T cells sorted from blood. This TCR derives from a man younger than 35 in good health. CDR3 region: CASSSRDPGGETQYF. DNA of the CDR3: TGTGCCAGCAGCTCCCGGGACCCCGGAGGGGAGACCCAGTACTTC.